The clone carrying this T cell receptor delta chain appeared a few times. Antigen unknown. The sample originates from a study of Vδ1+ human thymocytes. Germline CDR1 is TSWWSYY and CDR2 is QGS. CDR3 size: 21 residues. V lost 2 bases, J lost 0 bases, and 28 bases lay in between. Sequences come from RNA converted to cDNA by reverse transcription. Multiplex PCR used pooled V-gene forward primers and a constant-region reverse primer to amplify CDR3s. TCRdb re-called clones from the multiplex PCR reads using CATT. Among around 76,000 delta-chain clones listed, about 30% were seen once. Broader study findings: TRG sequences recurred across donors, whereas TRD sequences stayed essentially private. Around 18% of thymic delta-chain sequences were Vdelta2, with few Vdelta3, unlike blood Vdelta1+ controls. Highly polyclonal TRG and TRD repertoires with Gaussian CDR3 length distributions appeared in thymus.

Sorted Vdelta1+ thymocytes were about 96% to 99.6% pure. Specimen: Vdelta1+ gamma-delta thymocytes from the thymus. Subset in this sample: FACS-sorted CD3+ TCRalphabeta- TCRVdelta1+ TCRVdelta2- thymocytes. The rearrangement joins TRDV1 to TRDJ1; D not resolved. The receptor was derived from a boy under three years old who had congenital heart surgery. In DNA, the CDR3 is TGTGCTCTTGGGGAAACCGGTAATCCCCCCACTTTTGGCCAGTACACCGATAAACTCATCTTT. This encodes CALGETGNPPTFGQYTDKLIF.